The T cell receptor (beta chain) described here comes from a study of CD8 T cells in ankylosing spondylitis. Study results and caveats: Before this, some motif variants had been reported in reactive arthritis synovial fluid and blood. Researchers reportedly found disease-linked clones significantly enriched in matched ankylosing spondylitis synovial fluid. The study identified a TCR beta motif of several highly homologous variants that appeared characteristic of ankylosing spondylitis blood.

Quantitative 5'-RACE was performed with molecular barcodes, and it yielded the TCR beta libraries. TCRdb passed the 5' RACE reads through MiXCR, listing each CDR3 protein once. The table shows around 17,000 distinct CDR3 sequences, with around 8% occurring only once. As for this clonotype: The antigen remains undetermined.

CDR1 and CDR2 (germline): DFQATT, SNEGSKA (reference sequence). The CDR3 has 16 residues. After removal of 3 bases from V and 7 bases from J, the junction contained 14 bases not matched to a gene. This sequence was found in a male donor with ankylosing spondylitis or in good health (not recorded which). Input material: blood. The V call is TRBV20-1, the J call TRBJ2-1; 8 bases are shared with TRBD2. In DNA, the CDR3 is TGCAGTGCTAGCAGGGGTAGTAGCGGGATGGGGAATGAGCAGTTCTTC. It translates to CSASRGSSGMGNEQFF.